This T cell receptor (beta chain) was observed in a study of T-cell reconstitution after alpha-beta-depleted transplantation in children. Study results and limitations: From surviving recipient T cells and thymic progenitors came the high day-60 TCRbeta diversity observed in some patients. Newly made T cells mostly supplied T-cell counts and diversity one year after transplant. About two months after transplant, alpha-beta T cells reportedly came from several hundred expanded graft clones.

CDR3 length: 12 amino acids. Germline assignment: CDR1 LGHDT and CDR2 YNNKEL (reference sequence). V shed 4 bases and J shed 8 bases, with 11 bases lying between them. For TCRbeta, the library was prepared with unique molecular identifiers. Each CDR3 protein is one row after TCRdb ran MiXCR on the PCR reads. Among approximately 300,000 distinct CDR3 sequences listed, approximately 7.3% were seen once. With regard to this clonotype: Its cognate antigen is unknown.

This specimen was peripheral blood, taken 360 days after TCRalphabeta/CD19-depleted stem cell transplant. The V gene is TRBV3-1, the J gene TRBJ1-1; D perhaps matches TRBD1 (6 bases). The sequence was obtained from a female patient younger than 10 who had a stem cell transplant for Fanconi anemia, so the T cells may come from the graft donor. In DNA, the CDR3 is TGTGCCAGCAGCCCACAGGACAGAGAAGCTTTCTTT. It translates to CASSPQDREAFF.